The 29 T cell receptor beta chains below were found in one sample sequenced in a study of cytomegalovirus exposure and HLA in healthy donors. TCRdb's table, derived via immunoSEQ multiplex PCR, lists solely in-frame clones and lacks some. The sample carries 150,000 to 200,000 clones, approximately 89% recorded once. Sequenced input: PBMCs. Source of these receptors: a woman aged 18-29 years in good health and CMV-seropositive.

J is TRBJ1-1 and V is TRBV7-9; 8 positions match TRBD1. This CDR3 has 14 residues. Germline lookup yields CDR1 SEHNR and CDR2 FQNEAQ (reference sequence). V shed 2 bases, J shed 4 bases, and the junction held 3 bases outside the gene matches. The CDR3 region is CASSLQGAGTEAFF. The CDR3 DNA follows: TGTGCCAGCAGCTTACAGGGGGCGGGCACTGAAGCTTTCTTT. The variable domain in full, with the rest retrieved from reference TRBV7-9 and TRBJ1-1, is DTGVSQNPRHKITKRGQNVTFRCDPISEHNRLYWYRQTLGQGPEFLTYFQNEAQLEKSRLLSDRFSAERPKGSFSTLEIQRTEQGDSAMYLCASSLQGAGTEAFFGQGTRLTVV.

The chain joins TRBV5-1 to TRBJ2-5, with TRBD1 identical over 12 bases. The CDR3 extends over 24 amino acids. J lost 1 base, V lost 0 bases, and 25 bases had no gene match. Germline assignment: CDR1 SGHRS and CDR2 YFSETQ. The DNA of the CDR3 is TGCGCCAGCAGCTTGGATTTTCGGGACAGGGGGCTTTTATTGCCGGGAGGGATCCAAGAGACCCAGTACTTC. Encoded protein: CASSLDFRDRGLLLPGGIQETQYF.

The chain combines TRBV27 with TRBJ2-1; TRBD2 might be the D (6 bases). The length of the CDR3 is 16 residues. Germline V gene data show CDR1 as MNHEY and CDR2 as SMNVEV (reference sequence). The germline V and J ends were trimmed by 3 bases and 0 bases, with 12 bases remaining between them. The CDR3 sequence: CASSFTIGGSYNEQFF. In DNA, the CDR3 is TGTGCCAGCAGTTTTACTATCGGGGGCTCCTACAATGAGCAGTTCTTC.

The J gene is TRBJ1-1, the V gene TRBV5-1, with 8 positions matching TRBD1. V gave up 2 bases and J gave up 2 bases; unmatched junction bases: 2. The germline V gene encodes CDR1 SGHRS and CDR2 YFSETQ. The CDR3 totals 14 residues. CDR3 nucleotide sequence: TGCGCCAGCAGCTTCACAGGGGGTAACACTGAAGCTTTCTTT. This encodes CASSFTGGNTEAFF.

The chain is built from TRBV6-5 and TRBJ2-7, with D perhaps matching TRBD2 (5 bases). This CDR3 spans 13 amino acids. CDR1 MNHEY and CDR2 SVGAGI come from the germline V gene. V dropped 6 bases and J dropped 3 bases, with 12 bases sitting between them. This CDR3 reads CASRPPGVYEQYF. In DNA, the CDR3 is TGTGCCAGCAGGCCCCCCGGGGTCTACGAGCAGTACTTC.

This chain links TRBV9 with TRBJ2-3, with 9 bases lining up with TRBD1. Germline loops: CDR1 SGDLS, CDR2 YYNGEE. Trimming at V came to 3 bases and at J to 1 base, leaving 3 bases not matched to a gene. CDR3 size: 15 residues. In DNA form, the CDR3 reads TGTGCCAGCAGCGGAGGGACAGGGCGCACAGATACGCAGTATTTT. Its protein is CASSGGTGRTDTQYF.

J is TRBJ1-5 and V is TRBV5-6; unclear D gene. Germline V CDR1 and CDR2: SGHDT, YYEEEE. V was cut by 2 bases and J by 4 bases, with 22 bases left in between. The length of the CDR3 is 18 residues. The CDR3 here is CASSLYLNWERKNQPQHF. The DNA of the CDR3 is TGTGCCAGCAGCTTATACTTAAACTGGGAGAGAAAAAATCAGCCCCAGCATTTT.

The V call is TRBV5-8, the J call TRBJ2-5; tentative D call: TRBD2 (5 bases). Germline CDR1 SGHTS, CDR2 YDEGEE. V was pared by 5 bases and J by 2 bases, with 13 bases between. This CDR3 region has 14 residues. This chain's CDR3 is CASSGRVLQETQYF. The CDR3 DNA reads TGTGCCAGCAGTGGGCGGGTGTTACAAGAGACCCAGTACTTC.

The chain links TRBV5-1 to TRBJ2-3; no firm D call. The CDR3 has 12 amino acids. The V gene's germline CDR1 is SGHRS and CDR2 YFSETQ. Trimming removed 3 bases from V and 8 bases from J, with 10 bases in between. The DNA for the CDR3 is TGCGCCAGCAGCTCCAACACGGGTACGCAGTATTTT. Translation gives CASSSNTGTQYF.

This clone was picked up a small number of times. This chain uses TRBV10-3 with TRBJ2-7; 11 bases align to TRBD1. The trim removed 10 bases at V and 3 bases at J, leaving 17 bases unmatched. The CDR3 spans 17 residues. CDR1 ENHRY and CDR2 SYGVKD come from the germline V gene. Written as DNA, the CDR3 is TGTGCCACGGGACAGGGGGGAACTGGGAAGGATCTCTACGAGCAGTACTTC. Protein product: CATGQGGTGKDLYEQYF.

The rearrangement joins TRBV6-6 to TRBJ1-1; TRBD1 aligns across 8 bases. CDR3 size: 12 residues. After removal of 10 bases from V and 3 bases from J, the junction contained 4 bases not matched to a gene. The germline V gene encodes CDR1 MNHNY and CDR2 SVGAGI (reference sequence). CDR3 in amino acids: CATNRGDTEAFF. In DNA form, the CDR3 reads TGTGCCACCAACAGGGGGGACACTGAAGCTTTCTTT.

This clone was picked up a small number of times. Compared with germline, one end of the junction differs, possibly owing to a read error. This rearrangement joins TRBV30 to TRBJ1-1, with TRBD1 matching over 7 bases. The CDR3 has 15 residues. Germline V lookup: CDR1 GTSNPN, CDR2 SVGIG (reference sequence). As DNA, the CDR3 is TGTGCCTGGGCAGACAGGGCGATCTGGAACGCTGAAGCTTTCTTT. This gives the protein CAWADRAIWNAEAFF. The entire variable domain, with the rest obtained from reference TRBV30 and TRBJ1-1, is as follows: SQTIHQWPATLVQPVGSPLSLECTVEGTSNPNLYWYRQAAGRGLQLLFYSVGIGQISSEVPQNLSASRPQDRQFILSSKKLLLSDSGFYLCAWADRAIWNAEAFFGQGTRLTVV.

The genes are TRBV7-3 and TRBJ2-1, with 10 nucleotides matching TRBD2. Looked up from germline, CDR1 is SGHTA and CDR2 is FQGTGA. CDR3 length: 16 amino acids. Trimming removed 2 bases from V and 8 bases from J; junction bases left unmatched: 9. The CDR3 bases are TGTGCCAGCAGCTTACAAGGGACTAGCGTGGTCGATGAGCAGTTCTTC. Translated, it gives CASSLQGTSVVDEQFF.

The chain employs TRBV5-4 and TRBJ2-2; 15 bases are shared with TRBD2. V dropped 3 bases and J dropped 5; count of bases not matched to a gene: 5. CDR3 length: 17 residues. Germline loops: CDR1 SGHNT, CDR2 YYREEE (reference sequence). The CDR3 loop is CASSWTGTSGRTGELFF. CDR3 DNA sequence: TGTGCCAGCAGCTGGACCGGGACTAGCGGGAGGACCGGGGAGCTGTTTTTT. Full variable domain (remainder filled in from reference TRBV5-4 and TRBJ2-2): ETGVTQSPTHLIKTRGQQVTLRCSSQSGHNTVSWYQQALGQGPQFIFQYYREEENGRGNFPPRFSGLQFPNYSSELNVNALELDDSALYLCASSWTGTSGRTGELFFGEGSRLTVL.

The gene calls are TRBV27 and TRBJ1-4, with 7 bases fitting TRBD1. The CDR3 is made up of 15 amino acids. Losses at the gene ends were 5 bases for V and 7 bases for J; bases not matched to a gene: 10. Looked up from germline, CDR1 is MNHEY and CDR2 is SMNVEV (reference sequence). As DNA, the CDR3 is TGTGCCAGCAGTCAGACAGGGTCTGTGGGTGAAAAACTGTTTTTT. Protein sequence: CASSQTGSVGEKLFF.

The chain is built from TRBV11-2 and TRBJ1-1; tentatively, D is TRBD1 (5 bases). Trimming took off 1 base at V and 2 bases at J, with 11 bases between the two ends. Germline V gene lookup returns CDR1 SGHAT and CDR2 FQNNGV. The CDR3 consists of 15 residues. The CDR3 nucleotides are TGTGCCAGCAGCTTAGTGGGGGGGAAAAACACTGAAGCTTTCTTT. Translating it yields CASSLVGGKNTEAFF. The full variable domain, completed using reference TRBV11-2 and TRBJ1-1, is EAGVAQSPRYKIIEKRQSVAFWCNPISGHATLYWYQQILGQGPKLLIQFQNNGVVDDSQLPKDRFSAERLKGVDSTLKIQPAKLEDSAVYLCASSLVGGKNTEAFFGQGTRLTVV.

The chain joins TRBV11-3 to TRBJ2-2, with TRBD2 identical over 8 bases. The germline V gene encodes CDR1 SGHNT and CDR2 YENEEA. V was clipped by 4 bases and J by 0 bases; unmatched bases: 13. The CDR3 contains 19 residues. The CDR3 nucleotides are TGTGCCAGCAGCTCCAGGGCAACGGGGGGGACATCGAACACCGGGGAGCTGTTTTTT. This encodes CASSSRATGGTSNTGELFF.

The rearrangement joins TRBV6-6 to TRBJ1-2; the D gene is possibly TRBD1 (6 bases). The V end was cut by 6 bases, the J end by 5 bases, with 13 bases between. Germline V gene lookup returns CDR1 MNHNY and CDR2 SVGAGI (reference sequence). This CDR3 region has 13 residues. As DNA, the CDR3 is TGTGCCAGCAGGGATGACAGGACATATGGCTACACCTTC. Translated, it gives CASRDDRTYGYTF.

The chain is built from TRBV7-6 and TRBJ2-7, with 8 nucleotides matching TRBD2. After removal of 3 bases from V and 6 bases from J, the junction contained 16 bases not matched to a gene. The germline gives CDR1 SGHVS, CDR2 FNYEAQ. This CDR3 contains 17 residues. CDR3 nucleotide sequence: TGTGCCAGCAGCTTTACCCCACCAGAAGCGGGAGCTTCCGAGCAGTACTTC. It specifies CASSFTPPEAGASEQYF.

The chain is built from TRBV6-4 and TRBJ2-1; 9 nucleotides align to TRBD2. Looked up from germline, CDR1 is MRHNA and CDR2 is SNTAGT. This CDR3 region has 15 residues. J lost 4 bases, V lost 3 bases, and 4 bases had no gene match. For the CDR3, the DNA is TGTGCCAGCAGTGAGACTAGCGGAGCTTACAATGAGCAGTTCTTC. This encodes CASSETSGAYNEQFF.

The chain employs TRBV5-1 and TRBJ2-7; TRBD2 matches at 7 bases. CDR1 and CDR2 (germline): SGHRS, YFSETQ. The CDR3 contains 15 residues. After removal of 4 bases from V and 3 bases from J, the junction contained 10 bases not matched to a gene. The CDR3 loop is CASSLRRGGVYEQYF. Here the CDR3 DNA reads TGCGCCAGCAGCCTGCGTCGTGGGGGGGTCTACGAGCAGTACTTC.

This rearrangement joins TRBV28 to TRBJ2-7; D gene unclear. The CDR3 runs to 12 residues. V lost 4 bases and J lost 2, with 6 bases in between. Germline-derived CDR1 and CDR2 are MDHEN and SYDVKM. In nucleotides, the CDR3 is TGTGCCAGCAGTTCCATCCCCTACGAGCAGTACTTC. Encoded protein: CASSSIPYEQYF.

The chain carries TRBV5-8 and TRBJ2-1; 10 positions match TRBD1. Germline values: CDR1 SGHTS, CDR2 YDEGEE. The trim removed 2 bases at V and 4 bases at J, leaving 9 bases unmatched. The CDR3 consists of 17 residues. CDR3 loop: CASSLPTGGPTYNEQFF. The CDR3, as DNA: TGTGCCAGCAGCTTACCGACAGGGGGCCCTACGTACAATGAGCAGTTCTTC. The variable domain in full, completed from reference TRBV5-8 and TRBJ2-1, reads EAGVTQSPTHLIKTRGQQATLRCSPISGHTSVYWYQQALGLGLQFLLWYDEGEERNRGNFPPRFSGRQFPNYSSELNVNALELEDSALYLCASSLPTGGPTYNEQFFGPGTRLTVL.

This chain joins TRBV28 and TRBJ2-7; 8 nucleotides align to TRBD1. CDR1 MDHEN and CDR2 SYDVKM come from the germline V gene. J lost 6 bases, V lost 5 bases, and 12 bases had no gene match. This CDR3 region has 15 residues. In DNA, the CDR3 is TGTGCCAGCAGTGCCGCGAGGACAGGGCCCGGCGAGCAGTACTTC. This translates into CASSAARTGPGEQYF.

This sequence joins TRBV9 and TRBJ2-7; TRBD1 matches at 9 bases. The germline CDR1 and CDR2 sequences are SGDLS and YYNGEE. This CDR3 is 17 amino acids long. V dropped 4 bases and J dropped 1; count of bases not matched to a gene: 12. Here the CDR3 reads CASSKEGSGQGSYEQYF. The CDR3 region has the DNA TGTGCCAGCAGCAAAGAGGGGTCCGGACAGGGGTCCTACGAGCAGTACTTC.

This sequence joins TRBV7-2 and TRBJ1-5; 7 positions match TRBD1. The V and J ends lost 3 bases and 5 bases, in that order; junction bases with no gene match: 19. Germline CDR1 SGHTA, CDR2 FQGNSA. CDR3 length equals 19 residues. CDR3 region: CASSFRQGVLPRRDQPQHF. As DNA, the CDR3 is TGTGCCAGCAGCTTCCGGCAGGGGGTTCTCCCTCGAAGGGATCAGCCCCAGCATTTT.

This clone was observed a single time. The V call is TRBV6-6, the J call TRBJ2-2; the match to TRBD1 covers 8 bases. J lost 6 bases, V lost 5 bases, and 5 bases had no gene match. Germline V gives CDR1 MNHNY, CDR2 SVGAGI (reference sequence). The CDR3 consists of 14 residues. CDR3 loop: CASSNRTGPGELFF. The CDR3 DNA reads TGTGCCAGCAGTAATCGGACAGGGCCCGGGGAGCTGTTTTTT.

The chain joins TRBV6-4 to TRBJ2-7; D is perhaps TRBD1 (6 bases). CDR1 and CDR2 (germline): MRHNA, SNTAGT. The CDR3 length is 13 residues. Between the trimmed V and J ends, which lost 3 bases and 4 bases, there was a span of 10 bases. CDR3 residues: CASSDGTSYEQYF. Written as DNA, the CDR3 is TGTGCCAGCAGTGATGGGACAAGTTACGAGCAGTACTTC.

The rearrangement links TRBV19 to TRBJ1-3, with 8 bases that match TRBD1. The ends lost 3 bases at V and 7 bases at J; junction bases unmatched: 2. CDR1 and CDR2 (germline): LNHDA, SQIVND (reference sequence). There are 13 residues in the CDR3. CDR3 sequence (DNA): TGTGCCAGTAGTATCAACAGGGGGAACACCATATATTTT. This encodes CASSINRGNTIYF.